These 17 T cell receptor beta chains were all obtained from the same sample, sequenced in a study of control samples from healthy donors and cancer patients. Sequenced by immunoSEQ multiplex PCR; TCRdb stores in-frame clones only, minus some. Of 400,000 to 500,000 clones in the sample, over 75% were seen once. Sequencing was carried out using PBMCs. The receptor set was obtained from a man between 35 and 55 years old with head and neck cancer.

V usage is TRBV29-1 and J usage is TRBJ1-4; TRBD1 matches 9 bases. Germline V gene sequence: CDR1 SQVTM, CDR2 ANQGSEA. V shed 5 bases and J 7 bases; nucleotides not matched to a gene: 5. This CDR3 region has 13 residues. The CDR3 nucleotides read TGCAGCGTTACCGGGACAGGGCGTGAAAAACTGTTTTTT. It encodes CSVTGTGREKLFF.

This clone occurred once. The V and J genes are TRBV9 and TRBJ1-1; D gene ambiguous. V lost 0 bases and J 8 bases, leaving 11 bases between the germline ends. Per germline, CDR1 SGDLS and CDR2 YYNGEE. The CDR3 is made up of 13 amino acids. CDR3 nucleotide sequence: TGTGCCAGCAGCGTAGATAGGGCAGCAGAAGCTTTCTTT. Protein product: CASSVDRAAEAFF.

The sample holds one count of this clone. This chain joins TRBV12-5 and TRBJ1-1; 10 bases match TRBD1. CDR3 length: 15 amino acids. Trimming cost V 4 bases and J 4 bases; bases outside gene matches: 6. CDR1 is LGHNT, CDR2 FRNRAP, per germline. CDR3 loop: CASGSTGTGVTEAFF. As DNA, the CDR3 is TGTGCTAGTGGTTCGACCGGGACAGGGGTCACTGAAGCTTTCTTT.

The V gene is TRBV27, the J gene TRBJ1-5; no reliable D call. The germline gives CDR1 MNHEY, CDR2 SMNVEV (reference sequence). Between the trimmed V and J ends, which lost 3 bases and 5 bases, there was a span of 8 bases. This CDR3 is built from 13 residues. The CDR3 nucleotides are TGTGCCAGCAGTTTCGAGGGAGATCAGCCCCAGCATTTT. Translation gives CASSFEGDQPQHF.

The gene calls are TRBV5-5 and TRBJ1-2; a possible D gene is TRBD1 (5 bases). V lost 0 bases and J lost 5, with 8 bases in between. The CDR3 is 13 amino acids. Germline V CDR1 and CDR2: SGHKS, YYEKEE (reference sequence). The CDR3 sequence is CASSLGGLYGYTF. CDR3 bases: TGTGCCAGCAGCTTGGGGGGCCTATATGGCTACACCTTC.

The gene calls are TRBV9 and TRBJ1-2; 10 nucleotides align to TRBD1. From germline, CDR1 is SGDLS and CDR2 YYNGEE. Trimming cost V 5 bases and J 4 bases; bases outside gene matches: 5. CDR3 length: 14 residues. The chain's CDR3 is CASSADRGFYGYTF. The CDR3 nucleotides read TGTGCCAGCAGTGCGGACAGGGGGTTCTATGGCTACACCTTC. The full variable domain, with the rest looked up from reference TRBV9 and TRBJ1-2, is DSGVTQTPKHLITATGQRVTLRCSPRSGDLSVYWYQQSLDQGLQFLIQYYNGEERAKGNILERFSAQQFPDLHSELNLSSLELGDSALYFCASSADRGFYGYTFGSGTRLTVV.

The CDR3 nucleotides read TGCGCCAGCAGGTCCGGGACAGGCACTGAAGCTTTCTTT. This translates into CASRSGTGTEAFF. V is TRBV5-1 and J is TRBJ1-1, with 8 positions matching TRBD1. This CDR3 is built from 13 residues. The V and J ends lost 5 bases and 4 bases, in that order; junction bases with no gene match: 4. Germline loops: CDR1 SGHRS, CDR2 YFSETQ.

The J gene is TRBJ1-1, the V gene TRBV10-2; D is uncertain. Germline V CDR1 and CDR2: WSHSY, SAAADI. Trimming stripped 4 bases from V and 3 bases from J, with 12 bases between. This CDR3 is 14 amino acids long. The CDR3 reads CASSADRVYTEAFF. CDR3 DNA: TGCGCCAGCAGTGCCGACCGGGTGTACACTGAAGCTTTCTTT.

This chain joins TRBV7-2 and TRBJ1-2, with 9 nucleotides matching TRBD1. Germline V lookup: CDR1 SGHTA, CDR2 FQGNSA. J lost 3 bases, V lost 2 bases, and 16 bases had no gene match. The CDR3 has 19 amino acids. In DNA, the CDR3 is TGTGCCAGCAGCTTACCTCCTTGGGGACAGGGTGTTCATGACTATGGCTACACCTTC. Protein: CASSLPPWGQGVHDYGYTF. The whole variable domain, remainder taken from reference TRBV7-2 and TRBJ1-2, is GAGVSQSPSNKVTEKGKDVELRCDPISGHTALYWYRQSLGQGLEFLIYFQGNSAPDKSGLPSDRFSAERTGGSVSTLTIQRTQQEDSAVYLCASSLPPWGQGVHDYGYTFGSGTRLTVV.

V is TRBV4-3 and J is TRBJ2-2; D may be TRBD2 (6 bases). The CDR3 spans 17 residues. Germline assignment: CDR1 LGHNA and CDR2 YSLEER. Trimming left V 0 bases short and J 2 bases short, with 13 bases between. In nucleotides, the CDR3 is TGCGCCAGCAGCCAAGATCCGGCGGGGATAAACACCGGGGAGCTGTTTTTT. This sequence encodes CASSQDPAGINTGELFF.

This clone appeared once. This chain uses TRBV4-2 with TRBJ2-7, with 10 bases matching TRBD2. CDR1 is LGHNA and CDR2 is YNFKEQ in the germline V gene. This CDR3 spans 15 amino acids. The trim removed 1 base at V and 4 bases at J, leaving 4 bases unmatched. CDR3 residues: CASSQGPSGSYEQYF. DNA for the CDR3: TGTGCCAGCAGCCAAGGGCCTAGCGGGAGTTACGAGCAGTACTTC.

The gene calls are TRBV27 and TRBJ2-5, with a weak D call TRBD2 (5 bases). The CDR3 spans 15 residues. Germline V gene lookup returns CDR1 MNHEY and CDR2 SMNVEV (reference sequence). V lost 6 bases, J lost 2 bases, and 16 bases lay in between. The CDR3 sequence is CASRSDRGFQETQYF. CDR3 in DNA: TGTGCCAGCAGGTCAGATCGCGGGTTTCAAGAGACCCAGTACTTC.

V gene TRBV3-1 (or the pseudogene TRBV3-2) combines with J gene TRBJ1-2; D may be TRBD1 (5 bases). CDR1 and CDR2 from the germline V gene are LGHDT and YNNKEL (reference sequence). This CDR3 has 14 amino acids. Trimming removed 4 bases from V and 5 bases from J, with 14 bases in between. The CDR3 region has the DNA TGTGCCAGCAGCCTCCTCGGGGGAAGGTATGGCTACACCTTC. This codes for CASSLLGGRYGYTF.

The V and J genes are TRBV5-4 and TRBJ2-3; D may be TRBD1 or TRBD2 (5 bases each). Germline V gene lookup returns CDR1 SGHNT and CDR2 YYREEE (reference sequence). V was clipped by 2 bases and J by 0 bases, with 10 bases between them. The CDR3 extends over 15 amino acids. This CDR3 reads CASSFWGGSTDTQYF. DNA of the CDR3: TGTGCCAGCAGCTTTTGGGGCGGGAGCACAGATACGCAGTATTTT. Combining the CDR3 with reference TRBV5-4 and TRBJ2-3 gives the whole variable domain ETGVTQSPTHLIKTRGQQVTLRCSSQSGHNTVSWYQQALGQGPQFIFQYYREEENGRGNFPPRFSGLQFPNYSSELNVNALELDDSALYLCASSFWGGSTDTQYFGPGTRLTVL.

The J gene is TRBJ1-1, the V gene TRBV5-1, with a possible D match to TRBD1 (5 bases). Trimming removed 2 bases at V and 6 bases at J, with 11 bases between. This CDR3 has 13 residues. Per the germline V gene, CDR1 is SGHRS and CDR2 is YFSETQ. CDR3: CASSFPGYPEAFF. The CDR3 nucleotides are TGCGCCAGCAGCTTTCCAGGGTACCCTGAAGCTTTCTTT.

The chain employs TRBV28 and TRBJ1-1; no clear D gene. This CDR3 spans 15 amino acids. CDR1 MDHEN and CDR2 SYDVKM come from the germline V gene. The V end lost 0 bases, the J end lost 1 base, and 9 bases lay between the germline ends. In DNA, the CDR3 is TGTGCCAGCAGTTTATGGGGCACTCAGAACACTGAAGCTTTCTTT. It is translated as CASSLWGTQNTEAFF.

V usage is TRBV6-5 and J usage is TRBJ2-7; 11 bases fit TRBD2. The germline CDR1 and CDR2 sequences are MNHEY and SVGAGI. The CDR3 contains 14 residues. With 4 bases clipped from V and 2 bases from J, the junction kept 1 base outside the gene matches. The CDR3 region is CASSLAGGPYEQYF. DNA for the CDR3: TGTGCCAGCAGTTTAGCGGGGGGGCCCTACGAGCAGTACTTC.